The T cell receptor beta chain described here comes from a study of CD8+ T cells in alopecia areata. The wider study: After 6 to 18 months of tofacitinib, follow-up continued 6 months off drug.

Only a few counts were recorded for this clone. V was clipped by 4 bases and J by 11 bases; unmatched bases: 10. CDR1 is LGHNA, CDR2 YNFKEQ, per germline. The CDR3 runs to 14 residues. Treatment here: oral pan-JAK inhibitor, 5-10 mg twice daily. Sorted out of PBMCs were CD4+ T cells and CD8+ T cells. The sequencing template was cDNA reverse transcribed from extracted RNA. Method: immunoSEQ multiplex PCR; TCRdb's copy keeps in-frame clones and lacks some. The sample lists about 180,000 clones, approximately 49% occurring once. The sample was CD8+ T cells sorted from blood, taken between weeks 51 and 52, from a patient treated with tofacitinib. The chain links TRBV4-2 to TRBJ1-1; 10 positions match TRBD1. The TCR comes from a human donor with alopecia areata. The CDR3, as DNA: TGTGCCAGCAGCCTTGGACAGGGGGATAAGGGGGCTTTCTTT. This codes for CASSLGQGDKGAFF.